This T cell receptor (beta chain) was captured in a study of early T cells in non-severe SARS-CoV-2 infection. Whole-study context: Unpaired chains resulted from sequencing bulk RNA of unsorted whole blood.

General observations from the study: Using VDJdb, the matching emphasized anti-spike CD8 responses while missing private and CD4 specificities.

Researchers attached unique molecular identifiers to individual cDNA molecules. MiXCR, applied by TCRdb to the 5' RACE reads, yields one record per CDR3 protein. Of about 48,000 distinct CDR3 sequences listed, 6% to 8% were seen once; the top ten hold 5.8%. The V segment lost 5 bases and the J segment 7 bases; nucleotides outside the gene matches: 11. CDR3 size: 15 residues. Regarding this clonotype: Its antigen is not identified.

V and J are TRBV12-3 or TRBV12-4 and TRBJ1-5, with 7 bases lining up with TRBD1. The source of this sequence is an adult who was a healthcare worker with PCR-confirmed SARS-CoV-2 infection or an uninfected control (not recorded which). The sequenced sample consisted of whole blood. CDR3 in amino acids: CASSRNTGVWQPQHF. CDR3 coding DNA: TGTGCCAGCAGTCGGAATACAGGGGTTTGGCAGCCCCAGCATTTT.